This T cell receptor beta chain was profiled in a study of blood T cell repertoires in COVID-19. Authors' methods: Amplification with reference gene primers provided the estimates of nucleated cell counts. Some clones are missing from TCRdb's copy, which holds only in-frame ones; the method was immunoSEQ multiplex PCR. D and trimming were read from the DNA, whereas the V and J calls and clone size are those reported in that table. The table shows around 79,000 clones, with roughly 90% occurring only once. Sequenced: peripheral blood. This TCR was recovered from a man aged 65-85 years with active or convalescent COVID-19.

This CDR3 is CASSLRAGGSTDTQYF. As DNA, the CDR3 is TGTGCCAGCAGCTTAAGGGCGGGTGGGTCCACAGATACGCAGTATTTT. This chain joins TRBV7-9 and TRBJ2-3; D may be TRBD2 (5 bases). V was cut by 2 bases and J by 2 bases, with 14 bases left in between. Per germline, CDR1 SEHNR and CDR2 FQNEAQ (reference sequence). The CDR3 spans 16 residues.